Reported below is one T cell receptor (beta chain). This sample is drawn from a study of blood T cell repertoires in COVID-19. Overall study: Collection of acute and convalescent COVID-19 samples took place in the United States, Italy and Spain. T cells, B-cell-depleted T cells, or PBMCs provided the cDNA or gDNA that served as material.

The V and J ends lost 2 bases and 7 bases respectively, with 15 bases between them. The germline CDR1 and CDR2 sequences are MDHEN and SYDVKM. The CDR3 has 15 amino acids. The method was immunoSEQ multiplex PCR; TCRdb's version includes in-frame clones alone and lacks a portion of them. The sample carries more than 250,000 clones, approximately 88% recorded once. Participants came from fewer than 25 US areas, aged about 18 to 89 years. Clinical history as reported by participants underpinned cohort assignment. The origin of this receptor is a woman aged 40 to 50 with acute COVID-19. The sample comprised PBMCs or T cells enriched from blood (not recorded which). The chain combines TRBV28 with TRBJ1-5; D unclear. The CDR3 region has the DNA TGTGCCAGCAGTTTAAAGGTTTCGCCTAGCCAGCCCCAGCATTTT. This sequence encodes CASSLKVSPSQPQHF.